This T cell receptor beta chain was captured in a study of response to subunit inactivated influenza vaccine. Study-wide results and caveats: With each seasonal influenza vaccination, the authors suggested, few new T cells are recruited.

TCRdb analysed the RT-PCR reads with MiXCR anew, one entry per CDR3 protein. The table has about 520,000 distinct CDR3 sequences, 6% to 9% seen once. The CDR3 loop spans 14 amino acids. Germline V gene sequence: CDR1 DFQATT, CDR2 SNEGSKA (reference sequence). As regards this clonotype: Its antigen is as yet unknown.

This sample comprised PBMCs from blood, obtained about 23 months after vaccination. The chain couples TRBV20-1 to TRBJ2-1, with 7 bases that match TRBD2. This TCR came from a man aged 50 to 69 who received an inactivated influenza vaccine. The CDR3 sequence: CRTLRASGYNEQFF. As DNA, the CDR3 is TGCAGGACCCTCCGAGCTAGCGGATACAATGAGCAGTTCTTC.